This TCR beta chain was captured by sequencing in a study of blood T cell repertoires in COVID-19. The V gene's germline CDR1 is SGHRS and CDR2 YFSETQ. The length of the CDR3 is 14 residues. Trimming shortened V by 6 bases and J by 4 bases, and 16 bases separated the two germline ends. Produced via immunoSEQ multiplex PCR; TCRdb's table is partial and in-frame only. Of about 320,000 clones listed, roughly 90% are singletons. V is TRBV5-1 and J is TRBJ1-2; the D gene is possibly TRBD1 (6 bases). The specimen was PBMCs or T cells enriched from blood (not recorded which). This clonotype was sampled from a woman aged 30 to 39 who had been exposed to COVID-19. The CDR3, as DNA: TGCGCCAGCACCCCAACAGGGCTCGGCTATGGCTACACCTTC. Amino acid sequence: CASTPTGLGYGYTF.